Shown below are 30 T cell receptor beta chains from a single sample sequenced in a study of T cell responses to AZD1222 COVID-19 vaccine. Sequencing was performed with immunoSEQ multiplex PCR; in TCRdb, only in-frame clones are kept and a portion is missing. This sample has some 120,000 clones, with around 88% found just once. The sample was peripheral blood, taken on day 0 of AZD1222 vaccination. These receptor sequences come from an adult in good health.

This clone was counted only a few times. The V and J genes are TRBV10-3 and TRBJ2-7; D is uncertain. The CDR3 length is 14 residues. V dropped 3 bases and J dropped 0 bases, with 9 bases sitting between them. Germline assignment: CDR1 ENHRY and CDR2 SYGVKD. In DNA, the CDR3 is TGTGCCATCAGTGAACCCGCAGACTCCTACGAGCAGTACTTC. It is translated as CAISEPADSYEQYF.

The rearrangement uses TRBV7-9 and TRBJ1-2, with 7 bases that match TRBD1. V shed 5 bases, J shed 8 bases, and the junction held 5 bases outside the gene matches. CDR3 length: 12 residues. Per germline, CDR1 SEHNR and CDR2 FQNEAQ (reference sequence). Here the CDR3 DNA reads TGTGCCAGCAGCCGACAGGGTTACGGCTACACCTTC. This gives the protein CASSRQGYGYTF.

V is TRBV5-6 and J is TRBJ2-1; D remains unclear. CDR1 and CDR2 (germline): SGHDT, YYEEEE. V lost 2 bases and J 8 bases, leaving 17 bases between the germline ends. The CDR3 runs to 15 residues. The DNA of the CDR3 is TGTGCCAGCAGCTTTTCCCCTGGTCCCGGTGATGAGCAGTTCTTC. It specifies CASSFSPGPGDEQFF.

This chain connects TRBV6-4 to TRBJ2-7, with 7 bases aligning to TRBD1. The CDR3 is 13 residues long. V shed 7 bases and J 6 bases; nucleotides not matched to a gene: 9. The V gene's germline CDR1 is MRHNA and CDR2 SNTAGT. The CDR3 sequence: CASTDRARGEQYF. For the CDR3, the DNA is TGTGCCAGCACCGACAGGGCCAGGGGCGAGCAGTACTTC.

The chain joins TRBV7-9 to TRBJ1-1, with a tentative D call TRBD1 (5 bases). The germline gives CDR1 SEHNR, CDR2 FQNEAQ (reference sequence). Trimming cost V 4 bases and J 0 bases, with 12 bases left between them. The CDR3 sequence is 15 residues long. The CDR3 reads CASSSSSGMNTEAFF. In DNA form, the CDR3 reads TGTGCCAGCAGCTCAAGTTCAGGGATGAACACTGAAGCTTTCTTT.

This sequence joins TRBV19 and TRBJ2-2; TRBD2 matches 8 bases. The CDR3 is 16 amino acids. Unmatched junction bases numbered 10, after V lost 6 bases and J lost 4 bases. Germline loops: CDR1 LNHDA, CDR2 SQIVND (reference sequence). The CDR3 reads CASRTTRGGSTGELFF. For the CDR3, the DNA is TGTGCCAGTAGAACAACTCGGGGGGGAAGCACCGGGGAGCTGTTTTTT.

This chain joins TRBV7-9 and TRBJ1-1; 8 bases map to TRBD1. After removal of 5 bases from V and 3 bases from J, the junction contained 5 bases not matched to a gene. The length of the CDR3 is 14 residues. Germline values: CDR1 SEHNR, CDR2 FQNEAQ (reference sequence). The chain's CDR3 is CASSLGQGDTEAFF. CDR3 nucleotides: TGTGCCAGCAGCCTTGGACAGGGCGACACTGAAGCTTTCTTT.

The chain recombines TRBV19 with TRBJ1-6, with D unclear. CDR1 LNHDA and CDR2 SQIVND come from the germline V gene (reference sequence). Trimming stripped 5 bases from V and 10 bases from J, with 12 bases between. The CDR3 is 13 residues long. CDR3 loop: CASSHPAGSPLHF. CDR3 sequence (DNA): TGTGCCAGTAGTCACCCCGCGGGCTCACCCCTCCACTTT.

This chain links TRBV20-1 with TRBJ2-7; D uncertain. The V gene lost 3 bases and the J gene lost 2 bases, with 11 bases spanning the gap. Germline assignment: CDR1 DFQATT and CDR2 SNEGSKA (reference sequence). The CDR3 totals 13 residues. In DNA, the CDR3 is TGCAGTGCTAGTTCAACAAACACCTACGAGCAGTACTTC. It specifies CSASSTNTYEQYF.

The chain combines TRBV27 with TRBJ1-2, with 7 bases aligning to TRBD1. The germline V gene has CDR1 MNHEY and CDR2 SMNVEV (reference sequence). V shed 5 bases, J shed 2 bases, and the junction held 2 bases outside the gene matches. This CDR3 region has 13 residues. As DNA, the CDR3 is TGTGCCAGCAGTCAGGGACAGAACTATGGCTACACCTTC. It is translated as CASSQGQNYGYTF.

The V and J genes are TRBV4-3 and TRBJ2-4; either TRBD1 or TRBD2 may supply D (6 bases each). The CDR3 sequence is 17 residues long. Trimming shortened V by 0 bases and J by 7 bases, and 19 bases separated the two germline ends. Germline CDR1 is LGHNA and CDR2 is YSLEER. The CDR3 spells CASSQEGVVGGWNIQYF. CDR3 DNA: TGCGCCAGCAGCCAAGAGGGGGTCGTGGGGGGCTGGAACATTCAGTACTTC.

V and J are TRBV28 and TRBJ1-2; D remains ambiguous. Looked up from germline, CDR1 is MDHEN and CDR2 is SYDVKM. V lost 2 bases and J 3 bases, leaving 10 bases between the germline ends. This CDR3 contains 14 residues. CDR3 residues: CASSLERPDYGYTF. CDR3 nucleotides: TGTGCCAGCAGTTTAGAACGGCCGGACTATGGCTACACCTTC.

The V call is TRBV5-1, the J call TRBJ1-1; D uncertain. Per germline, CDR1 SGHRS and CDR2 YFSETQ. The CDR3 is 14 residues long. V lost 2 bases and J 0 bases, leaving 8 bases between the germline ends. In DNA form, the CDR3 reads TGCGCCAGCAGCTTTTCACTTATGAACACTGAAGCTTTCTTT. Translation gives CASSFSLMNTEAFF.

J is TRBJ2-7 and V is TRBV2; 11 bases agree with TRBD1. Looked up from germline, CDR1 is SNHLY and CDR2 is FYNNEI. CDR3 length: 13 residues. The junction had 5 bases not matched to a gene; V was cut back by 7 bases and J by 6 bases. The CDR3 sequence: CASILGTGGEQYF. The CDR3 bases are TGTGCCAGCATTCTCGGGACAGGGGGCGAGCAGTACTTC.

Only one count was recorded for this clone. The chain employs TRBV4-3 and TRBJ2-2; D remains ambiguous. V was cut by 0 bases and J by 4 bases, with 12 bases left in between. This CDR3 comprises 16 residues. Germline loops: CDR1 LGHNA, CDR2 YSLEER. The CDR3 DNA reads as TGCGCCAGCAGCCAAGATAAGCGCGTGGCCACCGGGGAGCTGTTTTTT. This codes for CASSQDKRVATGELFF.

This clone turned up a few times. This chain links TRBV2 with TRBJ1-4; TRBD1 matches 7 bases. This CDR3 comprises 12 residues. Per germline, CDR1 SNHLY and CDR2 FYNNEI. With 6 bases clipped from V and 7 bases from J, the junction kept 2 bases outside the gene matches. The CDR3 DNA reads as TGTGCCAGCAGGGGGGACAGTGAAAAACTGTTTTTT. This encodes CASRGDSEKLFF.

The V and J genes are TRBV3-1 (or the pseudogene TRBV3-2) and TRBJ2-5, with D perhaps matching TRBD1 (5 bases). The CDR3 consists of 13 residues. The V end lost 4 bases, the J end lost 5 bases, and 11 bases lay between the germline ends. Germline values: CDR1 LGHDT, CDR2 YNNKEL (reference sequence). CDR3 DNA sequence: TGTGCCAGCAGCCTCCAGGGCGCGGAGACCCAGTACTTC. The encoded protein is CASSLQGAETQYF.

This clone has just one count. The CDR3 spells CASSFVRTGRSGYTF. The CDR3 DNA is TGTGCCAGCAGTTTCGTCCGGACAGGGAGATCTGGCTACACCTTC. The chain employs TRBV28 and TRBJ1-2, with TRBD1 matching 8 bases. The germline V gene has CDR1 MDHEN and CDR2 SYDVKM. The CDR3 length is 15 residues. Trimming removed 3 bases from V and 7 bases from J; junction bases left unmatched: 10.

Note on this clone: Other DNA sequences within the sample encode an identical CDR3. This sequence joins TRBV18 and TRBJ1-1, with D possibly TRBD1 on 5 matching bases. CDR1 KGHSH and CDR2 LQKENI come from the germline V gene. The CDR3 consists of 15 residues. Trimming took off 2 bases at V and 4 bases at J, with 14 bases between the two ends. Written as DNA, the CDR3 is TGTGCCAGCTCACCATCAGGTTCAGGGCTCACTGAAGCTTTCTTT. The encoded protein is CASSPSGSGLTEAFF.

This chain uses TRBV5-5 with TRBJ1-5, with TRBD1 identical over 9 bases. V was pared by 4 bases and J by 5 bases, with 7 bases of the junction left unmatched. There are 15 residues in the CDR3. The germline V gene encodes CDR1 SGHKS and CDR2 YYEKEE (reference sequence). CDR3 nucleotide sequence: TGTGCCAGCAGCGACCGGGACAGGGTGGATCAGCCCCAGCATTTT. This translates into CASSDRDRVDQPQHF.

V usage is TRBV11-2 and J usage is TRBJ2-7, with TRBD1 matching over 8 bases. The J segment lost 2 bases and the V segment lost 6 bases, leaving 3 bases of the junction unmatched. The CDR3 extends over 13 amino acids. CDR1 and CDR2 from the germline V gene are SGHAT and FQNNGV. The CDR3 loop reads CASSSDRAYEQYF. CDR3 DNA: TGTGCCAGCAGTTCGGACAGGGCCTACGAGCAGTACTTC.

The genes are TRBV5-1 and TRBJ2-3; possibly TRBD2 for D (5 bases). Trimming removed 4 bases from V and 6 bases from J, with 12 bases in between. CDR3 size: 13 residues. Germline-derived CDR1 and CDR2 are SGHRS and YFSETQ. CDR3 in DNA: TGCGCCAGCAGCCCTGGAGCGGTGGATACGCAGTATTTT. Its protein is CASSPGAVDTQYF.

The chain combines TRBV4-1 with TRBJ2-7, with 8 bases lining up with TRBD1. The V and J ends lost 4 bases and 3 bases, in that order; junction bases with no gene match: 5. The CDR3 has 14 residues. From germline, CDR1 is MGHRA and CDR2 YSYEKL. Here the CDR3 reads CASSLRQGNYEQYF. DNA for the CDR3: TGCGCCAGCAGCCTTCGACAGGGGAACTACGAGCAGTACTTC.

The rearrangement joins TRBV5-1 to TRBJ1-2, with 10 bases fitting TRBD1. This CDR3 has 14 amino acids. The junction had 8 bases not matched to a gene; V was cut back by 4 bases and J by 8 bases. The germline V gene encodes CDR1 SGHRS and CDR2 YFSETQ. CDR3 sequence reads: CASSGAGTGVGYTF. CDR3 DNA: TGCGCCAGCAGCGGAGCCGGGACAGGGGTGGGCTACACCTTC. Supplemented by reference TRBV5-1 and TRBJ1-2, the full variable domain reads KAGVTQTPRYLIKTRGQQVTLSCSPISGHRSVSWYQQTPGQGLQFLFEYFSETQRNKGNFPGRFSGRQFSNSRSEMNVSTLELGDSALYLCASSGAGTGVGYTFGSGTRLTVV.

This chain links TRBV19 with TRBJ1-5; 10 positions agree with TRBD1. With V trimmed by 1 base and J by 6 bases, 6 bases remained unmatched. Per germline, CDR1 LNHDA and CDR2 SQIVND (reference sequence). CDR3 length: 16 amino acids. DNA for the CDR3: TGTGCCAGTAGTATAGGCGGGACAGGGGTTGCTCAGCCCCAGCATTTT. It is translated as CASSIGGTGVAQPQHF.

Only a few counts were recorded for this clone. The chain has TRBV10-2 and TRBJ1-1; TRBD1 might be the D (6 bases). Trimming took off 5 bases at V and 3 bases at J, with 10 bases between the two ends. Germline V CDR1 and CDR2: WSHSY, SAAADI. The CDR3 length is 13 residues. The CDR3 bases are TGCGCCAGCAGTAGGGACACTTACACTGAAGCTTTCTTT. Amino acids: CASSRDTYTEAFF.

This clone showed up just a few times. The chain is built from TRBV29-1 and TRBJ2-5; no definite D call. V shed 6 bases and J shed 5 bases, with 16 bases lying between them. The CDR3 sequence is 13 residues long. Per germline, CDR1 SQVTM and CDR2 ANQGSEA. CDR3 DNA: TGCAGCGTCCGACCCTCGGGCCCGGAGACCCAGTACTTC. Protein sequence: CSVRPSGPETQYF.

This clone was seen just once. The chain employs TRBV11-2 and TRBJ2-2, with 7 bases lining up with TRBD1. CDR1 SGHAT and CDR2 FQNNGV come from the germline V gene. The CDR3 runs to 16 residues. The V and J ends lost 4 bases and 4 bases, in that order; junction bases with no gene match: 9. CDR3 nucleotides: TGTGCCAGCAGCTCTTTAGTAGGGACAGCCACCGGGGAGCTGTTTTTT. This gives the protein CASSSLVGTATGELFF. The complete variable domain, with remaining parts taken from reference TRBV11-2 and TRBJ2-2, reads EAGVAQSPRYKIIEKRQSVAFWCNPISGHATLYWYQQILGQGPKLLIQFQNNGVVDDSQLPKDRFSAERLKGVDSTLKIQPAKLEDSAVYLCASSSLVGTATGELFFGEGSRLTVL.

The V and J genes are TRBV10-3 and TRBJ2-5, with D possibly being TRBD1 or TRBD2 (7 bases each). The germline gives CDR1 ENHRY, CDR2 SYGVKD. The CDR3 contains 14 residues. V lost 6 bases and J lost 5, with 16 bases in between. CDR3 loop: CAISAGGAGETQYF. The CDR3 DNA sequence: TGTGCCATCAGCGCAGGGGGGGCCGGGGAGACCCAGTACTTC.

The CDR3: CASSQEGDGTYEQYF. The CDR3 DNA is TGCGCCAGCAGCCAAGAGGGGGACGGGACCTACGAGCAGTACTTC. This chain uses TRBV4-1 with TRBJ2-7; D is possibly TRBD1 or TRBD2 (5 bases each). The CDR3 is 15 amino acids. The germline V gene encodes CDR1 MGHRA and CDR2 YSYEKL. Trimming cost V 0 bases and J 2 bases, with 11 bases left between them.